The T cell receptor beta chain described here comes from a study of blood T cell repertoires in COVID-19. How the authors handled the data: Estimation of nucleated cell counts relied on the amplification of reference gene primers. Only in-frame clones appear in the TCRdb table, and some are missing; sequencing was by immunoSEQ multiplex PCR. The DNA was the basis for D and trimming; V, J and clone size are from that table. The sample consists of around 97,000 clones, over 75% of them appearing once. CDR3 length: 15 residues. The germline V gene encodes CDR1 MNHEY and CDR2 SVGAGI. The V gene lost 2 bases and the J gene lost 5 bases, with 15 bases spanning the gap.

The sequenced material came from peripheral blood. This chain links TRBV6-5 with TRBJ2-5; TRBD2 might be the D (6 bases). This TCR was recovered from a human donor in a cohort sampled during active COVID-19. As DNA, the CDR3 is TGTGCCAGCAGTTACACGCCGTGGGGGAGGGAGACCCAGTACTTC. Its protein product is CASSYTPWGRETQYF.